This passage covers 12 T cell receptor beta chains from one sample sequenced in a study of cytotoxic CD8 clonotypes in ibrutinib-treated CLL. Using immunoSEQ multiplex PCR, the repertoire was profiled, and TCRdb retains in-frame clones only, with some absent. The data show about 130,000 clones, 79% seen once. Sequencing was performed on PBMCs, taken after 12 months of ibrutinib treatment. These receptors originate from a human donor with chronic lymphocytic leukemia.

The chain has TRBV14 and TRBJ2-7; 7 bases are shared with TRBD2. There are 13 residues in the CDR3. Losses at the gene ends were 5 bases for V and 3 bases for J; bases not matched to a gene: 4. Germline V lookup: CDR1 SGHDN, CDR2 FVKESK. The CDR3 DNA follows: TGTGCCAGCAGCTGGGGGGACTACTACGAGCAGTACTTC. This codes for CASSWGDYYEQYF.

Only one count was recorded for this clone. The chain uses TRBV6-5 and TRBJ1-2; 9 bases are a match to TRBD1. The length of the CDR3 is 13 residues. Germline V gene sequence: CDR1 MNHEY, CDR2 SVGAGI. Trimming took 6 bases from V and 5 from J; bases not matched to a gene: 4. CDR3 sequence (DNA): TGTGCCAGCAGGTCGGACAGGGGTTATGGCTACACCTTC. Protein product: CASRSDRGYGYTF.

The rearrangement uses TRBV28 and TRBJ2-7, with 9 nucleotides matching TRBD2. V lost 5 bases to trimming and J lost 2 bases; unmatched junction nucleotides: 4. CDR3 length: 14 residues. In germline, CDR1 is MDHEN, CDR2 SYDVKM. CDR3 loop: CASSPRLAAYEQYF. In DNA form, the CDR3 reads TGTGCCAGCAGTCCAAGACTAGCGGCCTACGAGCAGTACTTC.

A few counts support this clone. The chain combines TRBV2 with TRBJ2-7, with 9 bases identical to TRBD2. The V gene's germline CDR1 is SNHLY and CDR2 FYNNEI. The V and J ends lost 0 bases and 9 bases, in that order; junction bases with no gene match: 6. The CDR3 contains 14 residues. CDR3 protein: CASSEASGRTVQYF. The CDR3 DNA is TGTGCCAGCAGTGAAGCTAGCGGGAGAACGGTGCAGTACTTC.

The chain links TRBV18 to TRBJ2-1, with D possibly matching TRBD1 (6 bases). This CDR3 has 15 residues. Trimming removed 4 bases from V and 8 bases from J, with 18 bases in between. The germline CDR1 and CDR2 sequences are KGHSH and LQKENI. In DNA form, the CDR3 reads TGTGCCAGCTCACGAGCGGTCCAGGGGACGGATGAGCAGTTCTTC. This gives the protein CASSRAVQGTDEQFF.

The rearrangement uses TRBV7-9 and TRBJ2-3; D perhaps matches TRBD2 (6 bases). The CDR3 consists of 15 residues. The germline V gene has CDR1 SEHNR and CDR2 FQNEAQ (reference sequence). Deletions cut 4 bases from V and 2 bases from J, with 13 bases between. DNA of the CDR3: TGTGCCAGCAGCTACCAGGCTAGCGACACAGATACGCAGTATTTT. This encodes CASSYQASDTDTQYF.

The CDR3 DNA reads TGTGCCAGCAGTCGCCTGAGGGGGGACAGGAAAACCTATGGCTACACCTTC. Translated: CASSRLRGDRKTYGYTF. The V gene is TRBV11-2, the J gene TRBJ1-2, with 8 bases lining up with TRBD1. The V gene's germline CDR1 is SGHAT and CDR2 FQNNGV. This CDR3 comprises 17 residues. V lost 6 bases, J lost 4 bases, and 16 bases stayed unmatched.

V and J are TRBV5-5 and TRBJ2-7; TRBD2 matches 9 bases. V dropped 0 bases and J dropped 4; count of bases not matched to a gene: 5. Germline CDR1 is SGHKS and CDR2 is YYEKEE (reference sequence). CDR3 length: 15 residues. CDR3 in amino acids: CASSLGSGSRYEQYF. The CDR3 nucleotides read TGTGCCAGCAGCTTGGGTAGCGGGAGTCGGTACGAGCAGTACTTC. Combining the CDR3 with reference TRBV5-5 and TRBJ2-7 gives the whole variable domain DAGVTQSPTHLIKTRGQQVTLRCSPISGHKSVSWYQQVLGQGPQFIFQYYEKEERGRGNFPDRFSARQFPNYSSELNVNALLLGDSALYLCASSLGSGSRYEQYFGPGTRLTVT.

The J gene is TRBJ2-3, the V gene TRBV6-1, with 7 bases identical to TRBD1. Germline V gene data show CDR1 as MNHNS and CDR2 as SASEGT. The CDR3 has 14 amino acids. V shed 5 bases, J shed 2 bases, and the junction held 4 bases outside the gene matches. DNA of the CDR3: TGTGCCAGCAGTAGACAGGGTTACACAGATACGCAGTATTTT. This codes for CASSRQGYTDTQYF.

This clone was seen a few times. CDR3 DNA sequence: TGTGCCACCTTGGGGGCGGACAGAAACAATGAGCAGTTCTTC. This gives the protein CATLGADRNNEQFF. V is TRBV25-1 and J is TRBJ2-1, with D tentatively TRBD1 (6 bases). CDR3 size: 14 residues. CDR1 and CDR2 (germline): MGHDK, SYGVNS. Trimming removed 10 bases from V and 5 bases from J, with 18 bases in between.

J is TRBJ2-3 and V is TRBV2; TRBD1 matches at 8 bases. Germline CDR1 and CDR2: SNHLY and FYNNEI. V lost 5 bases, J lost 6 bases, and 10 bases stayed unmatched. The CDR3 loop spans 15 amino acids. This CDR3 reads CASSPERTGRDTQYF. For the CDR3, the DNA is TGTGCCAGCAGTCCCGAAAGGACAGGGAGGGATACGCAGTATTTT.

The chain uses TRBV28 and TRBJ2-3, with 8 nucleotides matching TRBD2. Trimming at V came to 5 bases and at J to 7 bases, leaving 14 bases not matched to a gene. Germline assignment: CDR1 MDHEN and CDR2 SYDVKM. CDR3 length equals 16 residues. The CDR3 here is CASSRSPGLGRNTQYF. The CDR3 bases are TGTGCCAGCAGTAGATCTCCGGGACTAGGCAGGAATACGCAGTATTTT.